This TCR beta chain was observed in a study of tissue T cells after allogeneic stem cell transplantation. The time point was: mouse harvest day 7 after allogeneic transplant. Tail vein injection delivered 10^7 T-cell-depleted bone marrow cells and 10^6 splenic CD5+ T cells. This clone was detected only a few times. The gene names here belong to mouse. From the germline J gene comes the end of the CDR3, since the read stops 1 residue before it. CDR3 length: 16 amino acids. The germline CDR1 and CDR2 sequences are KGHPV and FQNQEV (reference sequence). Unmatched junction bases numbered 6, after V lost 1 base and J lost 2 bases. This table comes from immunoSEQ multiplex PCR, and its TCRdb copy is limited to in-frame clones, with some not included. The sample contains thousands of clones, 45% to 55% of which appear only once.

The sequenced material came from gut tissue. This TCR came from a female BALB/c mouse given C57BL/6 T cells with graft-versus-host disease after an allogeneic hematopoietic cell transplant. This chain connects TRBV26 to TRBJ2-3; 7 positions match TRBD2. CDR3 loop: CASSLLGGGIAETLYF. CDR3 DNA (partial): TGTGCCAGCAGTCTGTTGGGTGGGGGGATTGCAGAAACGCTGTAT.